A single sample gave rise to the 29 T cell receptor beta chains below, sequenced in a study of T cell responses to AZD1222 COVID-19 vaccine. Measured with immunoSEQ multiplex PCR; TCRdb has only the in-frame clones, and not every one. This sample has approximately 110,000 clones; 92% occur once, and the top ten carry around 8.2%. Sequencing used peripheral blood, obtained 28 days after the second AZD1222 dose. These receptors were collected from an adult who received the AZD1222 COVID-19 vaccine.

The V and J genes are TRBV18 and TRBJ2-3; D is ambiguous. Trimming removed 0 bases from V and 0 bases from J, with 4 bases in between. Germline CDR1 KGHSH, CDR2 LQKENI. The length of the CDR3 is 14 residues. CDR3 amino acids: CASSPPVSTDTQYF. Here the CDR3 DNA reads TGTGCCAGCTCACCACCGGTGAGCACAGATACGCAGTATTTT.

V gene TRBV9 combines with J gene TRBJ2-7, with D tentatively TRBD2 (5 bases). In germline, CDR1 is SGDLS, CDR2 YYNGEE. The germline V and J ends were trimmed by 0 bases and 9 bases, with 16 bases remaining between them. The CDR3 length is 14 residues. For the CDR3, the DNA is TGTGCCAGCAGCGTAGAGGTCCGGGAAGGGCCGCAGTACTTC. Amino acid sequence: CASSVEVREGPQYF.

The chain carries TRBV28 and TRBJ1-1, with 9 bases that match TRBD1. The V gene's germline CDR1 is MDHEN and CDR2 SYDVKM. J lost 0 bases, V lost 6 bases, and 5 bases had no gene match. This CDR3 has 15 residues. The CDR3 nucleotides are TGTGCCAGCAGCCCAAACAGGGGGCTGAACACTGAAGCTTTCTTT. This translates into CASSPNRGLNTEAFF.

The rearrangement links TRBV5-6 to TRBJ1-5; D perhaps matches TRBD1 (6 bases). The V gene lost 4 bases and the J gene lost 1 base, with 15 bases spanning the gap. The CDR3 is made up of 16 amino acids. Per the germline V gene, CDR1 is SGHDT and CDR2 is YYEEEE. Here the CDR3 reads CASSVGRTGSNQPQHF. CDR3 in DNA: TGTGCCAGCAGCGTAGGGCGAACAGGGAGCAATCAGCCCCAGCATTTT.

The V and J genes are TRBV29-1 and TRBJ1-5; 8 bases fit TRBD1. Trimming at V came to 6 bases and at J to 2 bases, leaving 3 bases not matched to a gene. This CDR3 comprises 13 residues. The germline V gene encodes CDR1 SQVTM and CDR2 ANQGSEA. The CDR3 nucleotides are TGCAGCGTCGCAGGGGGCGGCAATCAGCCCCAGCATTTT. Translation gives CSVAGGGNQPQHF.

The gene calls are TRBV19 and TRBJ2-3; 10 bases map to TRBD1. After removal of 3 bases from V and 4 bases from J, the junction contained 13 bases not matched to a gene. The CDR3 spans 18 residues. Per germline, CDR1 LNHDA and CDR2 SQIVND (reference sequence). The CDR3 DNA is TGTGCCAGTAGTATTATATATATAGGGACAGGGGCCCCAGATACGCAGTATTTT. Amino acid sequence: CASSIIYIGTGAPDTQYF.

The chain links TRBV2 to TRBJ2-7; D call uncertain. The CDR3 extends over 14 amino acids. V was clipped by 7 bases and J by 3 bases, with 16 bases between them. Germline CDR1 reads SNHLY; CDR2 reads FYNNEI. The CDR3 reads CASTSQGVGYEQYF. CDR3 in DNA: TGTGCCAGCACCTCACAAGGCGTGGGCTACGAGCAGTACTTC.

The rearrangement uses TRBV6-5 and TRBJ1-2; 9 bases agree with TRBD1. The CDR3 spans 14 residues. V was pared by 8 bases and J by 7 bases, with 11 bases of the junction left unmatched. The germline V gene encodes CDR1 MNHEY and CDR2 SVGAGI. In DNA form, the CDR3 reads TGTGCCAGCGGGGACAGGGTTAGGAATTCTGGCTACACCTTC. It specifies CASGDRVRNSGYTF.

This chain connects TRBV19 to TRBJ1-3; D is unresolved. The CDR3 contains 17 residues. The V end lost 6 bases, the J end lost 1 base, and 19 bases lay between the germline ends. CDR1 is LNHDA, CDR2 SQIVND, per germline (reference sequence). CDR3 amino acids: CASRLSRRPSSGNTIYF. CDR3 DNA: TGTGCCAGTAGGCTCAGCCGAAGACCCTCTTCTGGAAACACCATATATTTT.

The J gene is TRBJ2-1, the V gene TRBV7-2; D is perhaps TRBD1 (6 bases). Germline CDR1 is SGHTA and CDR2 is FQGNSA. V was cut by 6 bases and J by 4 bases, with 16 bases left in between. The length of the CDR3 is 15 residues. The CDR3, as DNA: TGTGCCAGCAGACCCCCCGGGACACAATACAATGAGCAGTTCTTC. Translated, it gives CASRPPGTQYNEQFF. Looking up the rest from reference TRBV7-2 and TRBJ2-1 gives the full variable domain: GAGVSQSPSNKVTEKGKDVELRCDPISGHTALYWYRQSLGQGLEFLIYFQGNSAPDKSGLPSDRFSAERTGGSVSTLTIQRTQQEDSAVYLCASRPPGTQYNEQFFGPGTRLTVL.

The gene calls are TRBV5-8 and TRBJ2-7, with TRBD1 matching 7 bases. V dropped 3 bases and J dropped 6; count of bases not matched to a gene: 9. This CDR3 has 14 residues. Germline CDR1 reads SGHTS; CDR2 reads YDEGEE. CDR3 loop: CASSSGQIWGEQYF. Written as DNA, the CDR3 is TGTGCCAGCAGCTCGGGACAGATCTGGGGCGAGCAGTACTTC.

The chain recombines TRBV3-1 (or the pseudogene TRBV3-2) with TRBJ2-1; either TRBD1 or TRBD2 may supply D (5 bases each). The V end was cut by 1 base, the J end by 0 bases, with 13 bases between. The germline V gene encodes CDR1 LGHDT and CDR2 YNNKEL (reference sequence). The CDR3 runs 17 residues. Here the CDR3 DNA reads TGTGCCAGCAGCCAAGGCCGTTGGGGGAGCTCCTACAATGAGCAGTTCTTC. This sequence encodes CASSQGRWGSSYNEQFF.

The V call is TRBV6-1, the J call TRBJ2-1; the D gene is possibly TRBD2 (6 bases). V shed 4 bases and J shed 0 bases, with 19 bases lying between them. Per germline, CDR1 MNHNS and CDR2 SASEGT. This CDR3 spans 18 amino acids. CDR3 coding DNA: TGTGCCAGCAGTGGGTTGCGGAGCGGGCCTAGCTCCTACAATGAGCAGTTCTTC. This encodes CASSGLRSGPSSYNEQFF.

CDR3 sequence: CASSRGTGNVVETQYF. CDR3 sequence (DNA): TGTGCCAGCAGCCGCGGGACAGGGAACGTGGTAGAGACCCAGTACTTC. The chain recombines TRBV3-1 (or the pseudogene TRBV3-2) with TRBJ2-5; 9 bases match TRBD1. The junction had 10 bases not matched to a gene; V was cut back by 4 bases and J by 4 bases. CDR3 length: 16 amino acids. The V gene's germline CDR1 is LGHDT and CDR2 YNNKEL (reference sequence).

This clone has just a few counts. The chain recombines TRBV4-1 with TRBJ2-7; D is possibly TRBD2 (6 bases). The CDR3 is made up of 16 amino acids. V lost 3 bases and J lost 1, with 16 bases in between. Germline values: CDR1 MGHRA, CDR2 YSYEKL. CDR3 sequence reads: CASSHGRGISSYEQYF. The CDR3 DNA is TGCGCCAGCAGCCATGGGCGGGGTATAAGTTCCTACGAGCAGTACTTC.

This clone occurred a few times. The chain carries TRBV20-1 and TRBJ2-7; 7 bases align to TRBD2. This CDR3 comprises 14 residues. Germline V CDR1 and CDR2: DFQATT, SNEGSKA (reference sequence). The V segment lost 3 bases and the J segment 0 bases; nucleotides outside the gene matches: 5. The DNA of the CDR3 is TGCAGTGCTAGTCCCGGGGGGACCTCCTACGAGCAGTACTTC. Encoded protein: CSASPGGTSYEQYF.

This rearrangement joins TRBV24-1 to TRBJ2-1; 15 nucleotides match TRBD2. Germline V CDR1 and CDR2: KGHDR, SFDVKD. This CDR3 contains 18 residues. After removal of 3 bases from V and 1 base from J, the junction contained 3 bases not matched to a gene. The CDR3, as DNA: TGTGCCACCAGTGATGGACTAGCGGGAGGGGTATCCTACAATGAGCAGTTCTTC. It encodes CATSDGLAGGVSYNEQFF.

The rearrangement uses TRBV20-1 and TRBJ2-1, with D hard to call. The V gene's germline CDR1 is DFQATT and CDR2 SNEGSKA (reference sequence). Trimming shortened V by 3 bases and J by 4 bases, and 13 bases separated the two germline ends. The length of the CDR3 is 14 residues. The CDR3 region is CSASKGGIYNEQFF. In DNA form, the CDR3 reads TGCAGTGCTAGTAAGGGCGGAATTTACAATGAGCAGTTCTTC.

This chain joins TRBV28 and TRBJ1-2, with TRBD1 matching 7 bases. CDR3 length: 14 amino acids. Losses at the gene ends were 1 base for V and 5 bases for J; bases not matched to a gene: 4. Germline loops: CDR1 MDHEN, CDR2 SYDVKM. The CDR3 sequence: CASSLSAGQYGYTF. The CDR3, as DNA: TGTGCCAGCAGTTTATCCGCGGGACAGTATGGCTACACCTTC.

The chain uses TRBV6-5 and TRBJ2-2, with D tentatively TRBD2 (6 bases). V was cut by 6 bases and J by 7 bases, with 18 bases left in between. CDR1 and CDR2 (germline): MNHEY, SVGAGI. This CDR3 contains 15 residues. In DNA, the CDR3 is TGTGCCAGCAGGACCGGGAGCCCCGGGGGCGGGGAGCTGTTTTTT. Amino acids: CASRTGSPGGGELFF.

The chain is built from TRBV7-9 and TRBJ2-2, with D hard to call. The CDR3 has 13 residues. CDR1 is SEHNR, CDR2 FQNEAQ, per germline (reference sequence). V lost 9 bases and J lost 1, with 9 bases in between. The CDR3 sequence: CAREAGNTGELFF. As DNA, the CDR3 is TGTGCCAGAGAGGCAGGGAACACCGGGGAGCTGTTTTTT.

CDR3 amino acids: CASSPPPGRQETQYF. The CDR3 nucleotides are TGTGCCAGCTCACCACCGCCGGGGCGACAAGAGACCCAGTACTTC. V is TRBV18 and J is TRBJ2-5, with D tentatively TRBD1 or TRBD2 (5 bases each). This CDR3 has 15 residues. The V end lost 0 bases, the J end lost 2 bases, and 10 bases lay between the germline ends. Germline V CDR1 and CDR2: KGHSH, LQKENI. The whole variable domain, filled in from reference TRBV18 and TRBJ2-5, reads NAGVMQNPRHLVRRRGQEARLRCSPMKGHSHVYWYRQLPEEGLKFMVYLQKENIIDESGMPKERFSAEFPKEGPSILRIQQVVRGDSAAYFCASSPPPGRQETQYFGPGTRLLVL.

V usage is TRBV10-3 and J usage is TRBJ2-7; D remains unclear. The CDR3 covers 12 residues. Trimming shortened V by 6 bases and J by 2 bases, and 8 bases separated the two germline ends. CDR1 is ENHRY, CDR2 SYGVKD, per germline. The CDR3, as DNA: TGTGCCATCAGGGCCGGGCCCTACGAGCAGTACTTC. Its protein product is CAIRAGPYEQYF.

The V and J genes are TRBV7-2 and TRBJ2-1, with TRBD2 matching over 8 bases. This CDR3 is built from 17 residues. Germline CDR1 and CDR2: SGHTA and FQGNSA. V shed 5 bases, J shed 0 bases, and the junction held 9 bases outside the gene matches. The CDR3 DNA sequence: TGTGCCAGCAGCCTGACTAGCGTGACCTTCTCCTACAATGAGCAGTTCTTC. Its protein product is CASSLTSVTFSYNEQFF.

The V gene is TRBV27, the J gene TRBJ1-2; D is possibly TRBD1 (5 bases). This CDR3 has 12 amino acids. The V gene's germline CDR1 is MNHEY and CDR2 SMNVEV (reference sequence). Trimming pared 4 bases from V and 7 bases from J, leaving 10 bases between. CDR3 DNA: TGTGCCAGCAGTTCCTGGGGGGGTGGCTACACCTTC. Translating it yields CASSSWGGGYTF.

The gene calls are TRBV29-1 and TRBJ2-1, with TRBD1 matching over 7 bases. V lost 6 bases to trimming and J lost 0 bases; unmatched junction nucleotides: 5. The CDR3 totals 14 residues. The V gene's germline CDR1 is SQVTM and CDR2 ANQGSEA. This chain's CDR3 is CSVGQVGSYNEQFF. Here the CDR3 DNA reads TGCAGCGTCGGACAGGTGGGCTCCTACAATGAGCAGTTCTTC.

The rearrangement joins TRBV28 to TRBJ1-5; D unresolved. The CDR3 extends over 12 amino acids. The germline CDR1 and CDR2 sequences are MDHEN and SYDVKM. V dropped 3 bases and J dropped 6 bases, with 6 bases sitting between them. This chain's CDR3 is CASSLGSQPQHF. CDR3 nucleotide sequence: TGTGCCAGCAGTTTGGGAAGTCAGCCCCAGCATTTT.

The chain has TRBV4-1 and TRBJ1-4; TRBD1 matches at 7 bases. The trim removed 2 bases at V and 2 bases at J, leaving 5 bases unmatched. The CDR3 consists of 16 residues. Per germline, CDR1 MGHRA and CDR2 YSYEKL. Here the CDR3 reads CASSQPRGQTNEKLFF. For the CDR3, the DNA is TGCGCCAGCAGCCAACCGCGGGGACAGACTAATGAAAAACTGTTTTTT.

CDR3 residues: CASNKGDTGELFF. CDR3 coding DNA: TGTGCCAGCAATAAGGGGGACACCGGGGAGCTGTTTTTT. The chain combines TRBV6-5 with TRBJ2-2, with a weak D call TRBD1 (6 bases). The CDR3 consists of 13 residues. Trimming removed 7 bases from V and 3 bases from J, with 9 bases in between. Looked up from germline, CDR1 is MNHEY and CDR2 is SVGAGI.